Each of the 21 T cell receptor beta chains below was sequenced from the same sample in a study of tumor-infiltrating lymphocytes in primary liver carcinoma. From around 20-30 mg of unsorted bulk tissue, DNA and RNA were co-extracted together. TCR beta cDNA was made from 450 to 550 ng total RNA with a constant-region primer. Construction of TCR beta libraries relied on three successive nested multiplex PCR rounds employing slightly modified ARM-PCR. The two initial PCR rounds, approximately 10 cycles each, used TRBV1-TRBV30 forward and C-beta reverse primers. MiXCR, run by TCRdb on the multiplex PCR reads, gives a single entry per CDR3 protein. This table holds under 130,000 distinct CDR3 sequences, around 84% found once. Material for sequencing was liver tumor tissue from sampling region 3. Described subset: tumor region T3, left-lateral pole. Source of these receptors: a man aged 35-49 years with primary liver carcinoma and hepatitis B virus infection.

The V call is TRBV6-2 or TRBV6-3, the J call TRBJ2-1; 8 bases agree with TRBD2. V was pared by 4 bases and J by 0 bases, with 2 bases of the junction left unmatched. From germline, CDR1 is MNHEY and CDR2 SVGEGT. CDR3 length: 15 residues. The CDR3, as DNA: TGTGCCAGCAGTTTGAGCGGGAGCTCCTACAATGAGCAGTTCTTC. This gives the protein CASSLSGSSYNEQFF.

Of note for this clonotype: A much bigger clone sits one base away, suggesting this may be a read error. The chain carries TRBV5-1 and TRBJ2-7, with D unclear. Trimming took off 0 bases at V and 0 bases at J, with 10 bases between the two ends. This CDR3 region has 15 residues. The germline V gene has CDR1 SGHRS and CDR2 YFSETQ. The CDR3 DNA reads TGCGCCAGCAGCTTGGGTCGGATAAGCTCCTACGAGCAGTACTTC. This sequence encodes CASSLGRISSYEQYF.

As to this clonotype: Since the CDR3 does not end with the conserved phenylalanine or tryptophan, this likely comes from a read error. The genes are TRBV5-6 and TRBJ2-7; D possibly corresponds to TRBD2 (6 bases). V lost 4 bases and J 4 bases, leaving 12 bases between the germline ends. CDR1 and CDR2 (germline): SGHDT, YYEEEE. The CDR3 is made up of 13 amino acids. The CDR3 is CASSRDLPYEQYL. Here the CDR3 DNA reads TGTGCCAGCAGCCGGGACTTACCATACGAGCAGTACCTC.

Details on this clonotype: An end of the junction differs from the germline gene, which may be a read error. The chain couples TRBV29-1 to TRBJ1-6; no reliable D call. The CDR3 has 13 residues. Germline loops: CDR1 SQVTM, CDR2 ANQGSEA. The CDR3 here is CGASKAINSLLHF. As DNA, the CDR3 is TGCGGCGCTTCGAAGGCCATAAATTCACTCCTCCACTTT.

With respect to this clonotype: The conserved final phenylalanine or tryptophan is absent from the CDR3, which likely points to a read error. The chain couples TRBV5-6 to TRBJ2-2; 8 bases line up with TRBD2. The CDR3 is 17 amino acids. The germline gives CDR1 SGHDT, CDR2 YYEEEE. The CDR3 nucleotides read TGTGCCAGGAGCTTATGGGGACTAGTGCGGACAACCGGGGAGCTGTTTTCT. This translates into CARSLWGLVRTTGELFS.

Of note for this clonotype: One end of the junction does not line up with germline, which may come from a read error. CDR3 coding DNA: TGTGCCAGCAGTTTCTGGGGTAGCGGGAGGAACACCGGGGAGCTGTTCTTT. This translates into CASSFWGSGRNTGELFF. The chain has TRBV12-3 or TRBV12-4 and TRBJ2-2; TRBD2 matches at 10 bases. CDR3 length: 17 amino acids.

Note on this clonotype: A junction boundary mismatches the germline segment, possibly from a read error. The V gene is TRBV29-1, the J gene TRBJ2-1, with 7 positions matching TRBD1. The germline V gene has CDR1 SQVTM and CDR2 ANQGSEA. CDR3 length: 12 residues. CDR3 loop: CSVPTGSNEQSF. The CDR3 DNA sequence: TGTAGCGTACCGACAGGGTCCAATGAGCAGTCCTTC.

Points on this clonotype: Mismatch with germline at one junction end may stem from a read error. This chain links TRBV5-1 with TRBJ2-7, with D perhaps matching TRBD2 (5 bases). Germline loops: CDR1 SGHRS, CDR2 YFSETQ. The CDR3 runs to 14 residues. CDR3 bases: TGCACCAGCAGCTTGTCTAGCTCAACCTACGAGCAGTACTTC. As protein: CTSSLSSSTYEQYF.

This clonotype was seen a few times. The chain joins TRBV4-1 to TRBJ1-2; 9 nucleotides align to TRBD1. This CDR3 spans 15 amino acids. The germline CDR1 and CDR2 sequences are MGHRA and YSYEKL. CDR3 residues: CASGQDGQGRYGYTF. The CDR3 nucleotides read TGCGCTAGCGGTCAAGATGGACAGGGGCGCTATGGCTACACCTTC.

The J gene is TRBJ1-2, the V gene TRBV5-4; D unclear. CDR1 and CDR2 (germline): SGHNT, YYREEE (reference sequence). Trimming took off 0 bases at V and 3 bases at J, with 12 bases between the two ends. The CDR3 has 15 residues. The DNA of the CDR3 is TGTGCCAGCAGCTTGGCCCCGGAGTCGGACTATGGCTACACCTTC. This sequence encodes CASSLAPESDYGYTF.

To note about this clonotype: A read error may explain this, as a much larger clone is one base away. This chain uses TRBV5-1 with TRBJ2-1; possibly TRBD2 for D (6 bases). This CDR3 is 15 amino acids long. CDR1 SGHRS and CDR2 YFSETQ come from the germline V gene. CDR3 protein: CASNLYGSSYNEQFF. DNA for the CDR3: TGCGCCAGCAACTTGTACGGGAGCTCCTACAATGAGCAGTTCTTC.

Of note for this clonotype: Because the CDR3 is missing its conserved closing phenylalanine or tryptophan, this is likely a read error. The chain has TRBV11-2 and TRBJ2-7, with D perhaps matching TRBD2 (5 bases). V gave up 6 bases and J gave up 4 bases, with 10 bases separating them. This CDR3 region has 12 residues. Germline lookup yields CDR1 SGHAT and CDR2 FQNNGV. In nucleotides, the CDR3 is TGTGCCAGCAGTCCCGAGGGATACGAGCAGTACTCC. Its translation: CASSPEGYEQYS.

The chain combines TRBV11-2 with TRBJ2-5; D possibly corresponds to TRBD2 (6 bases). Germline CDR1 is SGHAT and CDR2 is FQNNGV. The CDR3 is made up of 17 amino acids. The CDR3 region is CACSLYPGVAAQETQYF. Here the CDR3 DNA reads TGTGCTTGTAGCTTATACCCGGGGGTAGCGGCACAAGAGACCCAGTACTTC.

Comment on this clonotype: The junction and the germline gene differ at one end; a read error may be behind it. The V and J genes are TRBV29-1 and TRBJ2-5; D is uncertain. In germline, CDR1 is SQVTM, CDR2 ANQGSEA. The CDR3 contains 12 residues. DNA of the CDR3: TGCAGCGTTGGATGGGCCCAAGAGAACCAGTACTTC. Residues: CSVGWAQENQYF.

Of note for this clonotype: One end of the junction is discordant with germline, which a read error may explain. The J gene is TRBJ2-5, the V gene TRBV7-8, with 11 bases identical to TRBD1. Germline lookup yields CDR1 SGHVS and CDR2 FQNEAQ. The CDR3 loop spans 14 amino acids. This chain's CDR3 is CASSRDRGIETKYF. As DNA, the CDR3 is TGTGCTAGCAGCAGGGACAGGGGGATTGAGACCAAGTACTTC.

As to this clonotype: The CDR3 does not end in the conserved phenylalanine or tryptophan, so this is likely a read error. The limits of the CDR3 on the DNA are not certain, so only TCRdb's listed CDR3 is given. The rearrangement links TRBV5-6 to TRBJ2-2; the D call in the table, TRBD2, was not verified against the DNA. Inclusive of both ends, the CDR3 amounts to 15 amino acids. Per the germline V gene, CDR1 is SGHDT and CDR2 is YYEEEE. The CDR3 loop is CASSRTSGRTGELLS.

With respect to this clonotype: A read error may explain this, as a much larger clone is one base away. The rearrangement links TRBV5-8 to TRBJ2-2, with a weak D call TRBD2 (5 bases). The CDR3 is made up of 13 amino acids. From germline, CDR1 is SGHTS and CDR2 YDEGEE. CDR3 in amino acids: CASSLDAAGEPFF. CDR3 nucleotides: TGTGCCAGCAGCTTGGACGCTGCCGGGGAGCCGTTTTTT.

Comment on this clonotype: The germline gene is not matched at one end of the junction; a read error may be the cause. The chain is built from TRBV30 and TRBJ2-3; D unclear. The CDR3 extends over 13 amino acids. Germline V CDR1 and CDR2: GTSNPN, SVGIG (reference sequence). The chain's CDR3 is CVWSVGLADTQYF. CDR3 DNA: TGTGTCTGGAGTGTGGGTCTCGCGGATACACAGTATTTT.

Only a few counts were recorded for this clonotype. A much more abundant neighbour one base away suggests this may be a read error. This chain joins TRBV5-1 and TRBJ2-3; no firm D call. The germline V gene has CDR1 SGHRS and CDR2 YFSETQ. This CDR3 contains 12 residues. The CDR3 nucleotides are TGCACCAGCCTGGATAGCACAGATACGCAGTATTTT. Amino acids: CTSLDSTDTQYF.

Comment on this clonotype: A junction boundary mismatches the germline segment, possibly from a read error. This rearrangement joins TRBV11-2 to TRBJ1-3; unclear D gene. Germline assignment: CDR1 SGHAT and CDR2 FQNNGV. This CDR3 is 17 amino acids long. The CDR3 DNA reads TGTGCCAGCAGTTTAGATGGGAGCGGTGCTGGTGGAAAGACCATATATTTT. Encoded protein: CASSLDGSGAGGKTIYF. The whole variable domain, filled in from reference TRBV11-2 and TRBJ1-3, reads EAGVAQSPRYKIIEKRQSVAFWCNPISGHATLYWYQQILGQGPKLLIQFQNNGVVDDSQLPKDRFSAERLKGVDSTLKIQPAKLEDSAVYLCASSLDGSGAGGKTIYFGEGSWLTVV.

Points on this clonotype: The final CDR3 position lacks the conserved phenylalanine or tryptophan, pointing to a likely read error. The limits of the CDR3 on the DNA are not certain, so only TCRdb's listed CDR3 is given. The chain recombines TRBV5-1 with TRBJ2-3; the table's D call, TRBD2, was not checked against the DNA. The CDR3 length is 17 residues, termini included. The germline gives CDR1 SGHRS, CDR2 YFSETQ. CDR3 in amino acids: CASSSGIAGEGTDTEYL.